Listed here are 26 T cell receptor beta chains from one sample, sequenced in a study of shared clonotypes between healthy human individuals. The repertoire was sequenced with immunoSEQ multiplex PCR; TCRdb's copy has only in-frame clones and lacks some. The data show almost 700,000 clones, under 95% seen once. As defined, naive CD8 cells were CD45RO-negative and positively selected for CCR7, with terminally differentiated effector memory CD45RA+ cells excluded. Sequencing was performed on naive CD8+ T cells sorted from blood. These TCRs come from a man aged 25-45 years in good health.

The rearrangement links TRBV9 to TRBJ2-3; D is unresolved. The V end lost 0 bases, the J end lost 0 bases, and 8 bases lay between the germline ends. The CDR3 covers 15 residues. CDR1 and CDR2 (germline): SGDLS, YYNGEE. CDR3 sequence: CASSVVDSSTDTQYF. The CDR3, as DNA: TGTGCCAGCAGCGTAGTTGATTCTAGCACAGATACGCAGTATTTT.

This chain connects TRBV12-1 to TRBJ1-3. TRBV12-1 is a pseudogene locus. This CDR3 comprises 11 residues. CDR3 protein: CASSLCIAIYF. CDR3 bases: TGTGCCAGCAGCTTGTGCATCGCCATATATTTT.

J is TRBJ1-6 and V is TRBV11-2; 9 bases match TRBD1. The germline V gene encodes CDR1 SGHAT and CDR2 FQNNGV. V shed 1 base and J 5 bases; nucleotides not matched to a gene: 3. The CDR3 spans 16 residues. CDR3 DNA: TGTGCCAGCAGCTTAGGGGGGACAGGGAATAATTCACCCCTCCACTTT. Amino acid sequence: CASSLGGTGNNSPLHF.

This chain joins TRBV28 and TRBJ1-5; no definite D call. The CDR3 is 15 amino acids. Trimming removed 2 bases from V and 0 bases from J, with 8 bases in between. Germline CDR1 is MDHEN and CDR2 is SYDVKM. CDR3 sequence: CASSLSRTSNQPQHF. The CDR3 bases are TGTGCCAGCAGTTTAAGCCGGACTAGCAATCAGCCCCAGCATTTT.

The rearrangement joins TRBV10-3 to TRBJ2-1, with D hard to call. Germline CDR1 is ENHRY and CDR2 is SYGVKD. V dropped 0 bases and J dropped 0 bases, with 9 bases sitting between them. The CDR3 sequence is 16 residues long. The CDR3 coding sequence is TGTGCCATCAGTGAGTCCGACACGAGCTCCTACAATGAGCAGTTCTTC. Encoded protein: CAISESDTSSYNEQFF.

The CDR3 protein is CASNPTGAPTGELFF. For the CDR3, the DNA is TGTGCCAGCAATCCGACAGGGGCCCCCACCGGGGAGCTGTTTTTT. J is TRBJ2-2 and V is TRBV6-5; the match to TRBD1 covers 8 bases. The V segment lost 7 bases and the J segment 4 bases; nucleotides outside the gene matches: 8. The length of the CDR3 is 15 residues. Germline-derived CDR1 and CDR2 are MNHEY and SVGAGI.

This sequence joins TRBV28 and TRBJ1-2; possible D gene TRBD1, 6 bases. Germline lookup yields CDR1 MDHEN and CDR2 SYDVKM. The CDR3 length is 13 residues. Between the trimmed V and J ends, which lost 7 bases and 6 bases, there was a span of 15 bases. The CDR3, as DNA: TGTGCCAGCATTTCGAGAGGGGGGGATGGCTACACCTTC. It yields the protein CASISRGGDGYTF.

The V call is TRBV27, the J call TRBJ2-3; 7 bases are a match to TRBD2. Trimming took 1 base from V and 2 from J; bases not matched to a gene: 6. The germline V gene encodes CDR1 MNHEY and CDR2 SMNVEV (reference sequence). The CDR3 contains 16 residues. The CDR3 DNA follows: TGTGCCAGCAGTTTATGGGCTAGCGGCGACACAGATACGCAGTATTTT. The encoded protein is CASSLWASGDTDTQYF.

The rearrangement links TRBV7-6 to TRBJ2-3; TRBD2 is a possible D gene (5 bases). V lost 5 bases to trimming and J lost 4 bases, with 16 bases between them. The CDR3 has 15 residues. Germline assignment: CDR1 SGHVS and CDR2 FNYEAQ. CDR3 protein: CASSKTGRGPDTQYF. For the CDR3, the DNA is TGTGCCAGCAGCAAGACGGGGAGAGGACCAGATACGCAGTATTTT. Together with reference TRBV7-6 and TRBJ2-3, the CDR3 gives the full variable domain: GAGVSQSPRYKVTKRGQDVALRCDPISGHVSLYWYRQALGQGPEFLTYFNYEAQQDKSGLPNDRFSAERPEGSISTLTIQRTEQRDSAMYRCASSKTGRGPDTQYFGPGTRLTVL.

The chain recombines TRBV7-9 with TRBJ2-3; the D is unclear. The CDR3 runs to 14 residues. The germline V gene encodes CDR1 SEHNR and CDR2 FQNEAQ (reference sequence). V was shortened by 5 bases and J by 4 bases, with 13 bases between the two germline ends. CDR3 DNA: TGTGCCAGCAGCCTGAGTGAGGTCGCAGATACGCAGTATTTT. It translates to CASSLSEVADTQYF.

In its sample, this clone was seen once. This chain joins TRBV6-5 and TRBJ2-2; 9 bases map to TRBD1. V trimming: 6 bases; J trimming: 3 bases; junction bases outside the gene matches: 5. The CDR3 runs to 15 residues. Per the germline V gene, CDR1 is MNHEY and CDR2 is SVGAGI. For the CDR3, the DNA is TGTGCCAGCAGCCGTGGACAGGGGTACACCGGGGAGCTGTTTTTT. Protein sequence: CASSRGQGYTGELFF.

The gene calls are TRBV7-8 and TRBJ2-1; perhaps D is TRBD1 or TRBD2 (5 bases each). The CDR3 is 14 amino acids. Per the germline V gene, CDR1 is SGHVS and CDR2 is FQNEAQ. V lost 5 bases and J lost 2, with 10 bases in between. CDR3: CASSPWGTYNEQFF. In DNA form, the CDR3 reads TGTGCCAGCAGCCCCTGGGGGACCTACAATGAGCAGTTCTTC.

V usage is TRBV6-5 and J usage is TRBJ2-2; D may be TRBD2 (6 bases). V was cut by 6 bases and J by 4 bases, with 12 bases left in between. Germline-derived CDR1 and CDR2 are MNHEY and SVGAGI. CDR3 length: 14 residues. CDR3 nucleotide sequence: TGTGCCAGCAGGGAGGGCGCTGCCACCGGGGAGCTGTTTTTT. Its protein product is CASREGAATGELFF.

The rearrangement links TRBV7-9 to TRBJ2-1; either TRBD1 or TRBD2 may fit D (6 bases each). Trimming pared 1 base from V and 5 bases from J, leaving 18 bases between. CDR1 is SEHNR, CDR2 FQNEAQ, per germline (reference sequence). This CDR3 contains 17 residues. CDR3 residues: CASSLGLAGAGNNEQFF. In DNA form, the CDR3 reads TGTGCCAGCAGCTTAGGTCTCGCAGGGGCGGGGAACAATGAGCAGTTCTTC.

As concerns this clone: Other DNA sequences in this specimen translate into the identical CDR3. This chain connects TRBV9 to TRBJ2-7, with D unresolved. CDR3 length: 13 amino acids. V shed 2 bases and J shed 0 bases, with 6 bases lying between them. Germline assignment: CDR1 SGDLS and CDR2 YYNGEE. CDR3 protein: CASSVGASYEQYF. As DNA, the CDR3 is TGTGCCAGCAGCGTCGGTGCCTCCTACGAGCAGTACTTC. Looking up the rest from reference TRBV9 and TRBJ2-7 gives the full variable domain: DSGVTQTPKHLITATGQRVTLRCSPRSGDLSVYWYQQSLDQGLQFLIQYYNGEERAKGNILERFSAQQFPDLHSELNLSSLELGDSALYFCASSVGASYEQYFGPGTRLTVT.

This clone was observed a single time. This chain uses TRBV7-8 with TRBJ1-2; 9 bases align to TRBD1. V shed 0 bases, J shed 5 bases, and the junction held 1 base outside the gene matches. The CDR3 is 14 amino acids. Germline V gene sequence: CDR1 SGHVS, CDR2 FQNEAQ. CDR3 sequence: CASSLAGTGYGYTF. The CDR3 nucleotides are TGTGCCAGCAGCTTAGCCGGGACAGGGTATGGCTACACCTTC.

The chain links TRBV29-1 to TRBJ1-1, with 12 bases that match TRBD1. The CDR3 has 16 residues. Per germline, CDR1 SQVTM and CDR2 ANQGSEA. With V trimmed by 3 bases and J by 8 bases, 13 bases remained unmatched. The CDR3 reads CSVDGGTGGDKTEAFF. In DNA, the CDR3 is TGCAGCGTTGATGGCGGGACAGGGGGCGATAAAACCGAAGCTTTCTTT.

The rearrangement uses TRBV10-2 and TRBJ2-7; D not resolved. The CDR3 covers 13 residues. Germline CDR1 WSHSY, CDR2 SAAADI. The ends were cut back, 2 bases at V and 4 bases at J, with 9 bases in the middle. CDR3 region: CASSEASTYEQYF. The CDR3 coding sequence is TGCGCCAGCAGTGAGGCCAGCACATACGAGCAGTACTTC.

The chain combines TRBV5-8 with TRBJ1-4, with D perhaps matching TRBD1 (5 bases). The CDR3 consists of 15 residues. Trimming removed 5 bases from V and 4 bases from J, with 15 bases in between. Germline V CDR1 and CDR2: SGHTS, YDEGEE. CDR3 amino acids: CASSLDQGINEKLFF. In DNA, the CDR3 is TGTGCCAGCAGTCTAGATCAGGGAATTAATGAAAAACTGTTTTTT.

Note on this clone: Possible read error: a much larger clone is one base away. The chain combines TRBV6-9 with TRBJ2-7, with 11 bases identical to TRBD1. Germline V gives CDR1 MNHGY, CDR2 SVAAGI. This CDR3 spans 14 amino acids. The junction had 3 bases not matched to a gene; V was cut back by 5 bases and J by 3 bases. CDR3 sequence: CASSTGTGGYEQYF. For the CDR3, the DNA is TGTGCCAGCAGTACCGGGACAGGGGGCTACGAGCAGTACTTC.

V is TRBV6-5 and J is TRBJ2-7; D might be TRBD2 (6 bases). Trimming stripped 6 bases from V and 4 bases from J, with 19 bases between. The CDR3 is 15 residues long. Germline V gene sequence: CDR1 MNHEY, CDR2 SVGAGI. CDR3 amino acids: CASSHGRTAGYEQYF. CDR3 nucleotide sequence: TGTGCCAGCAGCCATGGACGGACCGCGGGGTACGAGCAGTACTTC.

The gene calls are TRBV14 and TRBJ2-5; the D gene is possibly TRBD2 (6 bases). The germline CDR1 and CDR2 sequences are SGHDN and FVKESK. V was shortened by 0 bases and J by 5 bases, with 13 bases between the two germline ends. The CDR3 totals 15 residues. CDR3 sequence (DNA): TGTGCCAGCAGCCAAGAGACTAGTTTCTGGGAGACCCAGTACTTC. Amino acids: CASSQETSFWETQYF.

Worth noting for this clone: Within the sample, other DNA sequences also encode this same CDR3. CDR3: CASSQETSGRYEQYF. The CDR3 region has the DNA TGCGCCAGCAGCCAAGAAACTAGCGGGAGGTACGAGCAGTACTTC. The chain links TRBV4-1 to TRBJ2-7; TRBD2 aligns across 12 bases. The CDR3 has 15 amino acids. CDR1 MGHRA and CDR2 YSYEKL come from the germline V gene. With V trimmed by 0 bases and J by 4 bases, 1 base remained unmatched.

The CDR3, as DNA: TGTGCCAGCAGTTTTGGGCTAGGGAGCTCCTACGAGCAGTACTTC. Residues: CASSFGLGSSYEQYF. The V and J genes are TRBV27 and TRBJ2-7; D possibly corresponds to TRBD2 (5 bases). CDR3 size: 15 residues. Trimming stripped 3 bases from V and 0 bases from J, with 12 bases between. Germline V lookup: CDR1 MNHEY, CDR2 SMNVEV (reference sequence).

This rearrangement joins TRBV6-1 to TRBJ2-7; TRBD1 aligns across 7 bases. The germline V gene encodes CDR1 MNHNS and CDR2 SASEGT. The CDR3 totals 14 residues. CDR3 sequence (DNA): TGTCAGGCTGGGAGTCGGACAGGATACTACGAGCAGTACTTC. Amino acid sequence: CQAGSRTGYYEQYF.

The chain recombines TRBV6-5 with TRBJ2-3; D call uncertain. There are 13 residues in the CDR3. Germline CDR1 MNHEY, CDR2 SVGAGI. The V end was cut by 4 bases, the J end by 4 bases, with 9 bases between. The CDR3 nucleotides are TGTGCCAGCAGTTTCGCCGGGTCAGATACGCAGTATTTT. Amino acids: CASSFAGSDTQYF.